These T cell receptor beta chains were read from a single sample in a study of OX40 agonist ivuxolimab in advanced cancers. The protocol was immunoSEQ multiplex PCR, while the TCRdb copy is restricted to in-frame clones and leaves out a portion. In the table there are approximately 40,000 clones, around nine tenths of which are singletons. The sample in question was CD4+ or CD8+ T cells sorted from blood, obtained in a trial of the OX40 agonist ivuxolimab. The receptors stem from an adult with an advanced solid tumor such as melanoma, head and neck, liver or kidney cancer. The CDR3 runs from the conserved cysteine through the conserved F or W. A D gene is named only where the DNA matches it firmly. Clone size, where shown, is once, few, many, or a class for clones that have expanded.

CDR3nt	CDR3aa	j_gene	abundance	v_gene	d_gene	len
TGTGCCAGCAGTGTTTGGGGTCACACTGAAGCTTTCTTT	CASSVWGHTEAFF	TRBJ1-1	.	TRBV25-1	.	13
TGTGCCAGCACCGGCGATGGGAGAGCTATATATGGCACCGGGGAGCTGTTTTTT	CASTGDGRAIYGTGELFF	TRBJ2-2	.	TRBV7-8	.	18
TGTGCCAGCAGCCAAGGCCGCGAGCAGTACTTC	CASSQGREQYF	TRBJ2-7	.	TRBV4-2	.	11
TGTGCCAGCAGCGTAAGCGGGACTCGGCCCGCCGGGGAGCTGTTTTTT	CASSVSGTRPAGELFF	TRBJ2-2	.	TRBV9	TRBD2	16
TGTGCCAGCAGCCCCCGGACAGGGGGCGACGAGCAGTACTTC	CASSPRTGGDEQYF	TRBJ2-7	.	TRBV7-4	TRBD1	14
TGTGCCAGCATCCCCGGAACAGGGGGCTCCTACGAGCAGTACTTC	CASIPGTGGSYEQYF	TRBJ2-7	.	TRBV7-9	TRBD1	15
TGTGCCATCAGTGAGCGGGAGAGGTCCTACGAGCAGTACTTC	CAISERERSYEQYF	TRBJ2-7	.	TRBV10-3	.	14
TGTGCCAGCAGTTACCCGGGACAGGAGAAGTACTTC	CASSYPGQEKYF	TRBJ2-7	.	TRBV6-5	TRBD1	12
TGTGCCAGCACCGGGACAGGGGCAGGAGAAAAACTGTTTTTT	CASTGTGAGEKLFF	TRBJ1-4	.	TRBV2	TRBD1	14
TGTGCCAGCAGCAGTAGCGGGATTGAGCAGTTCTTC	CASSSSGIEQFF	TRBJ2-1	.	TRBV7-2	TRBD2	12
TGTGCCAGCACCGAACAGGGACAGATGAATTCACCCCTCCACTTT	CASTEQGQMNSPLHF	TRBJ1-6	.	TRBV6-5	TRBD1	15
TGTGCCAGCAGTTACTCCAGGTGGAACACTGAAGCTTTCTTT	CASSYSRWNTEAFF	TRBJ1-1	.	TRBV6-5	.	14
TGTGCCAGCAGCTTGCGGGGTGGCAACGAGCAGTACTTC	CASSLRGGNEQYF	TRBJ2-7	.	TRBV5-4	.	13
TGTGCCAGCAGTCCCGCCCGGGCCTACGAGCAGTACTTC	CASSPARAYEQYF	TRBJ2-7	once	TRBV27	.	13
TGTGCCACCAGCAGAGAGGTTATCGCATTCTCACCCTACGAGCAGTACTTC	CATSREVIAFSPYEQYF	TRBJ2-7	.	TRBV15	.	17
TGTGCCAGCAGCCTTGGGGGGAGTTATGGCTACACCTTC	CASSLGGSYGYTF	TRBJ1-2	.	TRBV6-6	.	13
TGTGCCAGCAGTTTGGAGCGGGAGGTCTACGAGCAGTACTTC	CASSLEREVYEQYF	TRBJ2-7	.	TRBV28	TRBD2	14
TGTGCCAGCAGCTTAATAGCGGGAGCGGCTTACAATGAGCAGTTCTTC	CASSLIAGAAYNEQFF	TRBJ2-1	.	TRBV7-3	TRBD2	16
TGTGCCATCAGTGATGGGGCTAGTCCCTACGAGCAGTACTTC	CAISDGASPYEQYF	TRBJ2-7	.	TRBV10-3	.	14
TGTGCCAGCAGTTTAGCAGGCCCCTACGAGCAGTACTTC	CASSLAGPYEQYF	TRBJ2-7	.	TRBV28	.	13
TGTGCCAGCAGACGCCAGGGGATTGTCAATCAGCCCCAGCATTTT	CASRRQGIVNQPQHF	TRBJ1-5	once	TRBV28	.	15
TGTGCCAGCAGCACCCAGAAGGCCGGCTACGAGCAGTACTTC	CASSTQKAGYEQYF	TRBJ2-7	.	TRBV7-8	.	14
TGTGCCAGCAGTCAATTGACTAGCGGGGCCGGTTACGAGCAGTACTTC	CASSQLTSGAGYEQYF	TRBJ2-7	.	TRBV27	TRBD2	16
TGTGCCAGCAGCTTAGCCGATATCTACAATGAGCAGTTCTTC	CASSLADIYNEQFF	TRBJ2-1	.	TRBV7-8	.	14
TGTGCCATCACGACCAGGACTAGCGGGAGGGTCGGGGAGCTGTTTTTT	CAITTRTSGRVGELFF	TRBJ2-2	.	TRBV2	TRBD2	16
TGTGCCAGCAGCTTATTGAGGGGTTCGGGAAACACCATATATTTT	CASSLLRGSGNTIYF	TRBJ1-3	.	TRBV11-2	.	15
TGTGCCAGCAGCCCCGGGACTAGCGGCACAGATACGCAGTATTTT	CASSPGTSGTDTQYF	TRBJ2-3	.	TRBV7-9	TRBD2	15
TGTGCCAGCAGCCAAGTGAACAGGGGTTGGACTGAAGCTTTCTTT	CASSQVNRGWTEAFF	TRBJ1-1	few	TRBV14	TRBD1	15
TGTGCCAGCAGCTTCCAAGGACTAGCGGGAGGGCCGCCCTACGAGCAGTACTTC	CASSFQGLAGGPPYEQYF	TRBJ2-7	.	TRBV5-4	TRBD2	18
TGTGCCAGTAGTACCCTCAGTATGGGCGCGAACACCGGGGAGCTGTTTTTT	CASSTLSMGANTGELFF	TRBJ2-2	few	TRBV19	.	17
TGTGCCAGTAGTATTGGTAGAGAGACCCAGTACTTC	CASSIGRETQYF	TRBJ2-5	.	TRBV19	.	12
TGCGCCAGCAGCCAAGGGGTAGCGGGCAATTACGAGCAGTACTTC	CASSQGVAGNYEQYF	TRBJ2-7	.	TRBV4-1	TRBD2	15
TGTGCCAGCAGCACAGGGGTTGGAACTAATGAAAAACTGTTTTTT	CASSTGVGTNEKLFF	TRBJ1-4	.	TRBV21-1	.	15
TGTGCCAGCAGCCACGGGGTCTACGAGCAGTACTTC	CASSHGVYEQYF	TRBJ2-7	.	TRBV16	.	12
TGTGCCAGCAGCTGGGGACTAGCGGGAGATACCTACGAGCAGTACTTC	CASSWGLAGDTYEQYF	TRBJ2-7	.	TRBV5-6	TRBD2	16
TGTGCCAGCAGCCCGGCGGCTGGGTCCACTGAAGCTTTCTTT	CASSPAAGSTEAFF	TRBJ1-1	.	TRBV7-9	.	14
TGCGCCAGCAGCTTGGAAGGCGTTCAGTTCTACGAGCAGTACTTC	CASSLEGVQFYEQYF	TRBJ2-7	.	TRBV5-1	.	15
TGTGCCAGCAGTTTCAGGACAGCCGGCACAGATACGCAGTATTTT	CASSFRTAGTDTQYF	TRBJ2-3	few	TRBV28	.	15
TGTGCCAGCAGCTTTCCCGGCGGGATGAACACCGGGGAGCTGTTTTTT	CASSFPGGMNTGELFF	TRBJ2-2	.	TRBV5-6	.	16
TGTGCCAGCAGTGATTCTAGCGGGCGCGAGCAGTACTTC	CASSDSSGREQYF	TRBJ2-7	.	TRBV2	TRBD2	13
TGTGCCAGCAGTGACTACTCATACTTCGGGGATACGCAGTATTTT	CASSDYSYFGDTQYF	TRBJ2-3	.	TRBV27	.	15